This T cell receptor beta chain is from a study of tissue T cells after allogeneic stem cell transplantation. Enrolled prospectively were adult allogeneic hematopoietic cell transplant recipients whose graft-versus-host disease was steroid-refractory. The data were produced by immunoSEQ multiplex PCR, yet TCRdb's version contains in-frame clones alone and is incomplete. The sample has approximately 2,000 clones, roughly 70% seen once. The count of this clone is one. The trim removed 7 bases at V and 4 bases at J, leaving 12 bases unmatched. From germline, CDR1 is MNHEY and CDR2 SVGAGI. The CDR3 has 15 residues.

The J gene is TRBJ2-5, the V gene TRBV6-5, with 7 bases lining up with TRBD1. The receptor was isolated from a male patient of 60 years or more with steroid-refractory graft-versus-host disease after an allogeneic stem cell transplant. Part of the T cell pool may stem from the graft donor. The source material was ileal tissue, sampled at autopsy. In nucleotides, the CDR3 is TGTGCCAGCACCCAAACGTGGGCAGGGGGAGAGACCCAGTACTTC. Its protein product is CASTQTWAGGETQYF.